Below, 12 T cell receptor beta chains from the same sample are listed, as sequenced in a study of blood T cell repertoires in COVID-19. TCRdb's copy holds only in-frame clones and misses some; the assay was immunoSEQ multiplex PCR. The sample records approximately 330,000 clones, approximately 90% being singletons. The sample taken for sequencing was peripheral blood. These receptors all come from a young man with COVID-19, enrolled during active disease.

The CDR3 DNA reads TGTGCCACAAACCGGGGGGGGTCCTACGAGCAGTACTTC. Its translation is CATNRGGSYEQYF. The chain is built from TRBV28 and TRBJ2-7; 8 positions match TRBD2. The CDR3 length is 13 residues. Germline V gene data show CDR1 as MDHEN and CDR2 as SYDVKM. Trimming cost V 10 bases and J 1 base; bases outside gene matches: 6.

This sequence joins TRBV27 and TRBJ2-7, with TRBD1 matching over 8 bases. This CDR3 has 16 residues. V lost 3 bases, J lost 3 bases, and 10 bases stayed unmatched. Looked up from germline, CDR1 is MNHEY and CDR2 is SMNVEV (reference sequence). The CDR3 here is CASSFAGTGAFYEQYF. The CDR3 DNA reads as TGTGCCAGCAGTTTCGCCGGGACAGGCGCGTTCTACGAGCAGTACTTC.

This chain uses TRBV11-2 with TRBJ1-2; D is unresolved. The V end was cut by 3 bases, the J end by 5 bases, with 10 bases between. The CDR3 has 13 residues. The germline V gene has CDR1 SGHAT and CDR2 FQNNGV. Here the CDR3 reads CASSFEGTYGYTF. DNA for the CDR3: TGTGCCAGCAGCTTTGAGGGTACATATGGCTACACCTTC.

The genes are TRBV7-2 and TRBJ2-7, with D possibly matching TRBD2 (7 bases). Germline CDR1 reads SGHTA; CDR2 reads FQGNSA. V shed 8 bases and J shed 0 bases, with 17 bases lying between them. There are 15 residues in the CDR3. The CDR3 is CASLRGEGSSYEQYF. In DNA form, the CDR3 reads TGTGCCAGCCTGAGGGGGGAGGGGAGCTCCTACGAGCAGTACTTC.

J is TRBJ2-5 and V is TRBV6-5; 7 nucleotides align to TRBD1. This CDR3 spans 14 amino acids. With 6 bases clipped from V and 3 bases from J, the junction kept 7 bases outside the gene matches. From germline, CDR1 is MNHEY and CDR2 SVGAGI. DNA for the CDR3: TGTGCCAGCAGCTACGGGACAGCGGAAGAGACCCAGTACTTC. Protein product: CASSYGTAEETQYF.

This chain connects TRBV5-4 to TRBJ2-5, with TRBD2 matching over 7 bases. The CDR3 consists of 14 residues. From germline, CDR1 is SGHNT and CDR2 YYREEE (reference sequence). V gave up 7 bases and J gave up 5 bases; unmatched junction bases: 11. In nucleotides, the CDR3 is TGTGCCAGCCGGGGGGATCCGGCCTTGGAGACCCAGTACTTC. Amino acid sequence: CASRGDPALETQYF.

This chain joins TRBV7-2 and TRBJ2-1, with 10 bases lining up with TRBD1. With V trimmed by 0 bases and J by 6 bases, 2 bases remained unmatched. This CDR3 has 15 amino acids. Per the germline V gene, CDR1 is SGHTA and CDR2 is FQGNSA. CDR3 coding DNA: TGTGCCAGCAGCTTAGCCGGGACAGGGGTCAATGAGCAGTTCTTC. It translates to CASSLAGTGVNEQFF.

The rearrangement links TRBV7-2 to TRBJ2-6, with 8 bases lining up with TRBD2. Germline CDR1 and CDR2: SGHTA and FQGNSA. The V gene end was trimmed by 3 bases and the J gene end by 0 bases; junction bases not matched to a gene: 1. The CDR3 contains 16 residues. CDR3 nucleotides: TGTGCCAGCAGCTTTAGCGGGAACTCTGGGGCCAACGTCCTGACTTTC. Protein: CASSFSGNSGANVLTF.

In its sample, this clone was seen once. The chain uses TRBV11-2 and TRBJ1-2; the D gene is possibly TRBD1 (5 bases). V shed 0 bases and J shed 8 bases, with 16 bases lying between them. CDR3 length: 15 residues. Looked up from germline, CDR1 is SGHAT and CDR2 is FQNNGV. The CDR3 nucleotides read TGTGCCAGCAGCTTAGATCTCGCCCGGTGGGGCGGCTACACCTTC. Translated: CASSLDLARWGGYTF.

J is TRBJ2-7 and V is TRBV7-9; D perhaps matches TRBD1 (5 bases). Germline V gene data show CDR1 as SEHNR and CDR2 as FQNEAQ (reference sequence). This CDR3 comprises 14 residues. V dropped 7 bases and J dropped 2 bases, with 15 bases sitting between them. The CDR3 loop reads CASTQGTRAYEQYF. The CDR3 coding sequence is TGTGCCAGCACCCAGGGTACCCGCGCCTACGAGCAGTACTTC.

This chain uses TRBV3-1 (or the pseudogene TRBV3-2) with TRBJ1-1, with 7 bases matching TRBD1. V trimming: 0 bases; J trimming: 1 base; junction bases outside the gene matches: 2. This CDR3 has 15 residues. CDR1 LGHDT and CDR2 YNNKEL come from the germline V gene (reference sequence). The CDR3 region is CASSQDWTGNTEAFF. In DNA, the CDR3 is TGTGCCAGCAGCCAAGATTGGACAGGGAACACTGAAGCTTTCTTT.

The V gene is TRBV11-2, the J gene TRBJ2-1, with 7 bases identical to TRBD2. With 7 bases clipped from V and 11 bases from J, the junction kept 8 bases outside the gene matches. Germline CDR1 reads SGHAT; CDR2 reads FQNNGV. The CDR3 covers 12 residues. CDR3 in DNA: TGTGCCAGCATCAACGTAGGGACTAAGCAGTTCTTC. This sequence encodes CASINVGTKQFF.